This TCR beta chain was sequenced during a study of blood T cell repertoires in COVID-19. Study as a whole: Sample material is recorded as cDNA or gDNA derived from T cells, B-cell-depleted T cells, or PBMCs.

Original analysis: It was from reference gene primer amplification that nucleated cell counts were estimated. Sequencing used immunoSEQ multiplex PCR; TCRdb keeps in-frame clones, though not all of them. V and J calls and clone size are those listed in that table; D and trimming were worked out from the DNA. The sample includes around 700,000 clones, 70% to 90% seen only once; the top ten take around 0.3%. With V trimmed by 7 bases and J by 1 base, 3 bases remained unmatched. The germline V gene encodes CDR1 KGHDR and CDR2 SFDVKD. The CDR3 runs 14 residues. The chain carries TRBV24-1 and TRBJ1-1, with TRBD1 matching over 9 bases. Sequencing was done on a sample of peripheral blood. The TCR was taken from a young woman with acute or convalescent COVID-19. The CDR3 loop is CATRQGAGNTEAFF. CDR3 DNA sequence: TGTGCCACCAGACAGGGGGCTGGGAACACTGAAGCTTTCTTT.